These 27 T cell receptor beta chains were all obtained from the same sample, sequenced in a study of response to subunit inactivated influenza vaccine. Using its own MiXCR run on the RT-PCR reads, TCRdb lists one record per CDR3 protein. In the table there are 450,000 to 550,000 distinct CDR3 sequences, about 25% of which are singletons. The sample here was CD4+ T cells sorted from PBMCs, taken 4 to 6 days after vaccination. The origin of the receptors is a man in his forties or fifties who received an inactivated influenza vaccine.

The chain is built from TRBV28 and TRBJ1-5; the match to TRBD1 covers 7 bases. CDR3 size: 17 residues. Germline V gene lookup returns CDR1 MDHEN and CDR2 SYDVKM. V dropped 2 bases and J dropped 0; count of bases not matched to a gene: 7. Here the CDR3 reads CASSLNGGQNSNQPQHF. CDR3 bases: TGTGCCAGCAGTTTAAATGGGGGACAGAATAGCAATCAGCCCCAGCATTTT.

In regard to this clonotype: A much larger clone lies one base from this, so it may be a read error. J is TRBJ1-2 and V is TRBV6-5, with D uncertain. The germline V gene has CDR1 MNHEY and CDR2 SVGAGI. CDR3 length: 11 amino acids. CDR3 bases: TGTGCCGGCAGTTCTGGCTATGGCTACACCTTC. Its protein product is CAGSSGYGYTF.

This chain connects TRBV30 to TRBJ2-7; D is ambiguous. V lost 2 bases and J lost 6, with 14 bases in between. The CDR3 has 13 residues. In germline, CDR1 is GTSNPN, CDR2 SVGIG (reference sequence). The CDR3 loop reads CAWSSRVTVEQYF. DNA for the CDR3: TGTGCCTGGAGTAGTAGGGTCACGGTCGAGCAGTACTTC.

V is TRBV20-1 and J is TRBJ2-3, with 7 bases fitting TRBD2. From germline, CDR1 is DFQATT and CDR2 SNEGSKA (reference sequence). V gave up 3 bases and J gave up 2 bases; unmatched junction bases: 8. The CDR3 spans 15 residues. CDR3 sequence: CSARWGGGPTDTQYF. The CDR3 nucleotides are TGCAGTGCTAGGTGGGGGGGAGGGCCCACAGATACGCAGTATTTT.

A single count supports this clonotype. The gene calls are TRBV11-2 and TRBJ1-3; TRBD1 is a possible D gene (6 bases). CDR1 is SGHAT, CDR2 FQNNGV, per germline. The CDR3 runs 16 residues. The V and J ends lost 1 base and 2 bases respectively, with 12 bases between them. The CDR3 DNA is TGTGCCAGCAGCTTAGTTGGGGCAGGGGCTGGAAACACCATATATTTT. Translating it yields CASSLVGAGAGNTIYF.

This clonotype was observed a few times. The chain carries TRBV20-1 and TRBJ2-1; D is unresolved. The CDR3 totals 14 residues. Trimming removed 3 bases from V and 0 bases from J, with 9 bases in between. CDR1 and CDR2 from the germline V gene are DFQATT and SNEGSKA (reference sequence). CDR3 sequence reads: CSARYGSSYNEQFF. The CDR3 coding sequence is TGCAGTGCTAGGTACGGCAGCTCCTACAATGAGCAGTTCTTC.

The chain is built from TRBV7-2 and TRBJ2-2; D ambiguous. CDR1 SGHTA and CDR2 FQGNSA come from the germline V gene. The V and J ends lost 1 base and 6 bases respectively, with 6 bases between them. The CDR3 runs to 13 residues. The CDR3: CASSLGLPGELFF. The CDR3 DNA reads TGTGCCAGCAGCTTAGGTCTACCCGGGGAGCTGTTTTTT.

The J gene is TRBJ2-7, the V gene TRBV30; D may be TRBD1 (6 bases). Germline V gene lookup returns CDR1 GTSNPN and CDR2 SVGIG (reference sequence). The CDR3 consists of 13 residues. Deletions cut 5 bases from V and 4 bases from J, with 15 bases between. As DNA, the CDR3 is TGTGCCTGGGCTCCGGGACATACGTACGAGCAGTACTTC. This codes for CAWAPGHTYEQYF.

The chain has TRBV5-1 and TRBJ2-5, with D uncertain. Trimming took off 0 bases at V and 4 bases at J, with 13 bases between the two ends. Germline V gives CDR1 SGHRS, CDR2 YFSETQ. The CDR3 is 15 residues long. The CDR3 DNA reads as TGCGCCAGCAGCTTGGCTCTGAACTCACTAGAGACCCAGTACTTC. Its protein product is CASSLALNSLETQYF.

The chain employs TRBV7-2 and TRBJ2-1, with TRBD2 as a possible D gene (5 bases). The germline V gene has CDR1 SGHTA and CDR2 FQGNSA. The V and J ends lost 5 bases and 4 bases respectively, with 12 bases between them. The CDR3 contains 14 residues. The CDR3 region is CASSPSLGYNEQFF. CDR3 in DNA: TGTGCCAGCAGCCCGTCACTAGGTTACAATGAGCAGTTCTTC.

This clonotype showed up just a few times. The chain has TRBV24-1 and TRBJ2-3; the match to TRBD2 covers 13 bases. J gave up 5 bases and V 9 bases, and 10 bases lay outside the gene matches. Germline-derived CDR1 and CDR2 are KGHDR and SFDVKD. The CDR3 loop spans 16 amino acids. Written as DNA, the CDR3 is TGTGCCACCGGGACCGGACTAGCGGGAGCGGTAGATACGCAGTATTTT. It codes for CATGTGLAGAVDTQYF.

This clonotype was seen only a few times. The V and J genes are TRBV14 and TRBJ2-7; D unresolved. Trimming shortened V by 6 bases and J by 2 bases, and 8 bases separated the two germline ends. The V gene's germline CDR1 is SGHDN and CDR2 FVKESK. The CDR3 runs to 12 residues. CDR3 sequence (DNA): TGTGCCAGCAGTAGGCACCCCTACGAGCAGTACTTC. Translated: CASSRHPYEQYF.

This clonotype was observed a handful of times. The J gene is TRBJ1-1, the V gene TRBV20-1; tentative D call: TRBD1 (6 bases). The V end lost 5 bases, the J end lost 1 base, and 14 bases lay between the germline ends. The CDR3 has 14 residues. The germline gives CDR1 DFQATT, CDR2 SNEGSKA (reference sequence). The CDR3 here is CSAGVQGKNTEAFF. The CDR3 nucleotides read TGCAGTGCTGGGGTACAGGGAAAGAACACTGAAGCTTTCTTT.

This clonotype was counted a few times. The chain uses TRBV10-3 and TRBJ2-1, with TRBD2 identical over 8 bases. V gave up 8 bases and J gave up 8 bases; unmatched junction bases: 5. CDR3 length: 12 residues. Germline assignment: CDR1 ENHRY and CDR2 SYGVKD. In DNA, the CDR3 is TGTGCCATCTCCCGGGAGGGCCATGAGCAGTTCTTC. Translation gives CAISREGHEQFF.

CDR3 protein: CSAIEARTANTEAFF. CDR3 sequence (DNA): TGCAGTGCCATAGAAGCTAGGACCGCCAACACTGAAGCTTTCTTT. The genes are TRBV20-1 and TRBJ1-1; D uncertain. The CDR3 has 15 amino acids. Germline V gives CDR1 DFQATT, CDR2 SNEGSKA (reference sequence). Between the trimmed V and J ends, which lost 6 bases and 2 bases, there was a span of 19 bases.

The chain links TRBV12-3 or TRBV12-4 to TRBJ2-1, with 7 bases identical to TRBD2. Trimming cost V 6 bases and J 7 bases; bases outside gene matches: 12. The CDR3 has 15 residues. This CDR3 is CASRPGEGLINEQFF. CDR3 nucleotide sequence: TGTGCCAGCAGGCCCGGGGAGGGCCTTATAAATGAGCAGTTCTTC.

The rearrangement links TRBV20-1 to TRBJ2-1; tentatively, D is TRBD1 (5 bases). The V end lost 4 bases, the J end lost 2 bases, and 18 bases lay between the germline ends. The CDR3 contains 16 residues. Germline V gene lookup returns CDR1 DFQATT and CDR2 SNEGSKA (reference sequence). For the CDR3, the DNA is TGCAGTGCTACGGATAGGACAATAACGCCCTACAATGAGCAGTTCTTC. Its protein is CSATDRTITPYNEQFF.

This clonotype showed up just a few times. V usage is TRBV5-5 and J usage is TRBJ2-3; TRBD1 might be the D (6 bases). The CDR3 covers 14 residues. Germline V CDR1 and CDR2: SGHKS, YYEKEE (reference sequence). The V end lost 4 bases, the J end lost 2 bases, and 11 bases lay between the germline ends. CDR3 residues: CASSQDRPTDTQYF. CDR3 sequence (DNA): TGTGCCAGCAGCCAGGACAGACCCACAGATACGCAGTATTTT.

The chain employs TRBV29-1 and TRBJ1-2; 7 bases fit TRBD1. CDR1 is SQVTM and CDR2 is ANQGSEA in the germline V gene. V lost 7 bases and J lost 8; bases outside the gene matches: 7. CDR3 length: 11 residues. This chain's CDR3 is CSALDRRGYTF. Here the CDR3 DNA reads TGCAGCGCACTGGACAGGAGGGGCTACACCTTC.

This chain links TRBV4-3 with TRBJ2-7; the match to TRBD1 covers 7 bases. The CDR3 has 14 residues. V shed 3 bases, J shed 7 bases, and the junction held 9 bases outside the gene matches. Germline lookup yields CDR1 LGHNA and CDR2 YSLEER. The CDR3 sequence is CASSQSRQGWEQYF. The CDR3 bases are TGCGCCAGCAGCCAGAGCAGACAGGGATGGGAGCAGTACTTC.

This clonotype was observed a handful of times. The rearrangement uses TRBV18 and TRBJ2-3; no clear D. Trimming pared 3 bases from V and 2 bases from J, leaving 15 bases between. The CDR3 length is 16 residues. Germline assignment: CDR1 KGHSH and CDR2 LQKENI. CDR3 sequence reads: CASSPIVPQYTDTQYF. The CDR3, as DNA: TGTGCCAGCTCACCTATCGTGCCACAGTACACAGATACGCAGTATTTT.

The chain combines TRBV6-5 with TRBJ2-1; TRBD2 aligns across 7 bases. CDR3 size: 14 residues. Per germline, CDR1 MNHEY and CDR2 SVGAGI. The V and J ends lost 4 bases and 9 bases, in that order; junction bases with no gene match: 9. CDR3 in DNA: TGTGCCAGCAGTTTAGCTGGGGGGGGTGGTGAGCAGTTCTTC. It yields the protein CASSLAGGGGEQFF.

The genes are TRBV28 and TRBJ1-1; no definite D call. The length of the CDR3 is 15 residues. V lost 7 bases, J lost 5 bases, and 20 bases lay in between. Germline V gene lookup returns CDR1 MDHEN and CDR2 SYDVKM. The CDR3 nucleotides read TGTGCCAGCATACCCACTGTCTGGGTCGGAACTGAAGCTTTCTTT. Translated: CASIPTVWVGTEAFF.

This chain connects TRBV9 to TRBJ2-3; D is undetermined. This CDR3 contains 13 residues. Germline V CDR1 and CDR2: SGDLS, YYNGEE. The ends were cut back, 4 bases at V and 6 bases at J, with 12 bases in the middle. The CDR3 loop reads CASSPSSGDTQYF. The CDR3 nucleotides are TGTGCCAGCAGCCCCTCCTCTGGGGATACGCAGTATTTT.

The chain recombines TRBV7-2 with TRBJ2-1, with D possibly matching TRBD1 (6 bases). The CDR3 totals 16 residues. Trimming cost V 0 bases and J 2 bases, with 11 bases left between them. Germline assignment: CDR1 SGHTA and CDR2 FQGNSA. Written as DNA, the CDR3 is TGTGCCAGCAGCTTAGCCCCCGGGACACCCTACAATGAGCAGTTCTTC. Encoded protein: CASSLAPGTPYNEQFF.

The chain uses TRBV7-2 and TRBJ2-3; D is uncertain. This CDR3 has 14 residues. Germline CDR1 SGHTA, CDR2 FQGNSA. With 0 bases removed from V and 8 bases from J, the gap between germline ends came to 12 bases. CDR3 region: CASSLAFSASTQYF. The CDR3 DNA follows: TGTGCCAGCAGCTTAGCCTTCTCGGCCTCTACGCAGTATTTT.

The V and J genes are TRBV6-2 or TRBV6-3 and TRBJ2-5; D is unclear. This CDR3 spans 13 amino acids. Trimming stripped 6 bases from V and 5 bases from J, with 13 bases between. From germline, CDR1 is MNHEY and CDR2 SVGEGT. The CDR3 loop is CASRSGRNETQYF. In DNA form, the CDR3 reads TGTGCCAGCAGAAGTGGACGTAACGAGACCCAGTACTTC.